A selection of T cell receptor beta chains follows, all from one sample in a study of Graves' ophthalmopathy and Graves' hyperthyroidism. Via MiXCR, TCRdb re-called the multiplex PCR reads, giving one row per CDR3 protein. This sample carries around 400,000 distinct CDR3 sequences, around 21% of them seen once, and the ten largest clones take roughly 3.2%. Sample: peripheral blood. The origin of the receptors is a woman aged 18-29 years with stable Graves' hyperthyroidism. The conserved cysteine and the conserved F or W are not part of the CDR3 here. Some rows have no size entry. The others give once, few or many, or a class for an expanded clone.

j_gene: TRBJ1-5
v_gene: TRBV6-5
abundance: many
CDR3aa: ATGGGNQPQH

j_gene: TRBJ1-1
v_gene: TRBV20-1
abundance: many
CDR3aa: SARRADNTEAF

j_gene: TRBJ1-5
v_gene: TRBV6-5
abundance: many
CDR3aa: ASSWTGSGNQPRH

j_gene: TRBJ1-1
v_gene: TRBV11-2
abundance: .
CDR3aa: ASSSRRGGLTEAF

j_gene: TRBJ2-2
v_gene: TRBV27
abundance: many
CDR3aa: ASSFGEGTGELF

j_gene: TRBJ2-5
v_gene: TRBV20-1
abundance: many
CDR3aa: SARVELVGTQY

j_gene: TRBJ2-6
v_gene: TRBV18
abundance: once
CDR3aa: ASSPSGTGGAGANVLT

j_gene: TRBJ1-5
v_gene: TRBV28
abundance: many
CDR3aa: ASSLFPRGPYSNQPQH

j_gene: TRBJ2-7
v_gene: TRBV28
abundance: .
CDR3aa: ASSQGRGEQY

j_gene: TRBJ1-3
v_gene: TRBV27
abundance: .
CDR3aa: ASSSSNSGNTIY

j_gene: TRBJ2-5
v_gene: TRBV7-3
abundance: .
CDR3aa: ASSLHGSAQETQY

j_gene: TRBJ1-1
v_gene: TRBV11-1
abundance: many
CDR3aa: ASSPGWGRGTEAF

j_gene: TRBJ1-2
v_gene: TRBV6-1
abundance: .
CDR3aa: ASSGGPWAIGYT

j_gene: TRBJ2-2
v_gene: TRBV9
abundance: .
CDR3aa: ASSSRLAELF

j_gene: TRBJ1-2
v_gene: TRBV28
abundance: .
CDR3aa: ASRQRGELYGYT

j_gene: TRBJ2-5
v_gene: TRBV29-1
abundance: many
CDR3aa: TVILSPQETQY

j_gene: TRBJ2-7
v_gene: TRBV7-3
abundance: many
CDR3aa: ASSERDLLYEQY

j_gene: TRBJ2-5
v_gene: TRBV12-5
abundance: .
CDR3aa: ASGLVSGGRRQY

j_gene: TRBJ1-5
v_gene: TRBV12-3/TRBV12-4
abundance: .
CDR3aa: ASKSGQGVNRPQH

j_gene: TRBJ1-3
v_gene: TRBV6-1
abundance: many
CDR3aa: ASSRDYSSGNTIY

j_gene: TRBJ1-1
v_gene: TRBV4-1
abundance: few
CDR3aa: ASSQDLPGTGGGKTEAF

j_gene: TRBJ1-1
v_gene: TRBV19
abundance: many
CDR3aa: ASGASEGGTGWNTEAF

j_gene: TRBJ2-5
v_gene: TRBV12-3/TRBV12-4
abundance: once
CDR3aa: ASSSGGRTQY

j_gene: TRBJ1-2
v_gene: TRBV12-3/TRBV12-4
abundance: .
CDR3aa: ASSSGRTGYGYT

j_gene: TRBJ2-2
v_gene: TRBV10-3
abundance: .
CDR3aa: AISVRAELARTGELF

j_gene: TRBJ2-7
v_gene: TRBV30
abundance: .
CDR3aa: AWSEGGESFYEQY

j_gene: TRBJ1-5
v_gene: TRBV6-2/TRBV6-3
abundance: .
CDR3aa: ASRGPGTGGDNQPQH

j_gene: TRBJ2-5
v_gene: TRBV20-1
abundance: .
CDR3aa: SARDIGTGAGETQY

j_gene: TRBJ1-3
v_gene: TRBV13
abundance: many
CDR3aa: ASTEGWGSGNTIY

j_gene: TRBJ1-5
v_gene: TRBV2
abundance: many
CDR3aa: ASSEAGRRQPQH

j_gene: TRBJ2-5
v_gene: TRBV20-1
abundance: many
CDR3aa: SARIAGAPETQY

j_gene: TRBJ2-7
v_gene: TRBV12-3/TRBV12-4
abundance: once
CDR3aa: ASSFRGTEQY

j_gene: TRBJ2-7
v_gene: TRBV7-2
abundance: many
CDR3aa: ASSGRQGLEQY

j_gene: TRBJ1-1
v_gene: TRBV5-1
abundance: many
CDR3aa: ASSLPRTGNTEAF

j_gene: TRBJ2-5
v_gene: TRBV5-1
abundance: many
CDR3aa: ASSIRTNFREETQY

j_gene: TRBJ1-1
v_gene: TRBV20-1
abundance: many
CDR3aa: SARAVRHTEAF

j_gene: TRBJ2-2
v_gene: TRBV19
abundance: few
CDR3aa: ASRTSGRAGELF

j_gene: TRBJ1-1
v_gene: TRBV7-3
abundance: many
CDR3aa: ASPPGRMPEAF

j_gene: TRBJ2-5
v_gene: TRBV2
abundance: many
CDR3aa: ASSEAGAPGETQY

j_gene: TRBJ2-7
v_gene: TRBV15
abundance: many
CDR3aa: ATSRDGGGSTYEQY

j_gene: TRBJ2-6
v_gene: TRBV12-3/TRBV12-4
abundance: many
CDR3aa: ASSSRQGSVGSGANVLT

j_gene: TRBJ1-5
v_gene: TRBV6-5
abundance: many
CDR3aa: ASRGVGVSPQH

j_gene: TRBJ2-5
v_gene: TRBV12-5
abundance: .
CDR3aa: ASGFWGSGETQY

j_gene: TRBJ2-2
v_gene: TRBV24-1
abundance: many
CDR3aa: ATSDGTSSFVVTGELF

j_gene: TRBJ1-1
v_gene: TRBV28
abundance: many
CDR3aa: ASSPPGRMNTEAF

j_gene: TRBJ2-2
v_gene: TRBV28
abundance: many
CDR3aa: ASSLLAGEPGELF

j_gene: TRBJ1-2
v_gene: TRBV24-1
abundance: many
CDR3aa: ATSAGGVGYT

j_gene: TRBJ2-5
v_gene: TRBV10-2
abundance: .
CDR3aa: ATLAGVRQETQY

j_gene: TRBJ1-2
v_gene: TRBV7-8
abundance: .
CDR3aa: ASSLLKGAYGYT